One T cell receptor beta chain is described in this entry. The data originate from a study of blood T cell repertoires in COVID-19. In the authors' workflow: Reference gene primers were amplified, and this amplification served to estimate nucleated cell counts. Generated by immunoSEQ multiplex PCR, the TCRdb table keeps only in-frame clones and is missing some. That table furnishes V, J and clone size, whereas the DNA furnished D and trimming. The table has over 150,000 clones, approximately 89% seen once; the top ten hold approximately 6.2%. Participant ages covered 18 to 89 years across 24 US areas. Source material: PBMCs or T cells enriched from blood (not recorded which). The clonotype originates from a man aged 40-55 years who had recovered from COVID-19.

CDR3: CASSSRGGSNEQFF. The CDR3, as DNA: TGTGCCAGCAGCTCCCGAGGCGGTTCCAATGAGCAGTTCTTC. The chain couples TRBV28 to TRBJ2-1; D ambiguous. This CDR3 contains 14 residues. Germline values: CDR1 MDHEN, CDR2 SYDVKM. V was pared by 6 bases and J by 6 bases, with 15 bases between.